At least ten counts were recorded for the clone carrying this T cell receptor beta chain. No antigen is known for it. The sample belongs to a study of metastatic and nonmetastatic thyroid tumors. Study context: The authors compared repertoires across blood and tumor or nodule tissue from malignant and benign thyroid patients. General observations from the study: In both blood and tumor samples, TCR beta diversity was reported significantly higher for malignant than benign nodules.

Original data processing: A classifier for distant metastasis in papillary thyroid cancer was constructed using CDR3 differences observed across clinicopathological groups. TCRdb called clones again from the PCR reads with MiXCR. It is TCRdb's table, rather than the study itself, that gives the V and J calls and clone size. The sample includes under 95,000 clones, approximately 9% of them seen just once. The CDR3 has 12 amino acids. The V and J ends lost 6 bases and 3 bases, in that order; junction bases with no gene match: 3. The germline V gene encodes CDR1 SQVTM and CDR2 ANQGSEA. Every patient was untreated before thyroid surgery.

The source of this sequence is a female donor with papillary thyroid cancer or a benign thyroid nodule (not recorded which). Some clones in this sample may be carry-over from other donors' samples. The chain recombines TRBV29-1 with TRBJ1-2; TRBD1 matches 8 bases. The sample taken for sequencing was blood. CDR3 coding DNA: TGCAGCGTAGAGGACAGGGACTATGGCTACACCTTC. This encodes CSVEDRDYGYTF.